The 8 T cell receptor beta chains below all came from one sample that was sequenced in a study of breast tumors, draining lymph nodes, adjacent tissues (dated by TCRdb to about 2016). The library was generated by multiplex PCR. Sequencing was performed on an Illumina HiSeq 2000. The public reads were reanalyzed by TCRdb: fastp trimming at Q25, MiXCR alignment, in-frame beta chains only. When rows share a CDR3 protein, they turn into one entry using the most common DNA and genes. This sample gives about 230,000 distinct CDR3 sequences in total; roughly 32% of them show up just once. The ten most abundant clones make up about 1.4% of the sample. The lymph node samples were taken from the axillary draining lymph nodes of breast cancer patients. Sequencing was done on a sample of axillary lymph node tissue. The receptors here all came from a female donor with breast cancer. Some clones in this sample may be carry-over from other donors' samples.

In its sample, this clonotype was seen many times. V gene TRBV2 combines with J gene TRBJ2-7, with D perhaps matching TRBD2 (6 bases). Looked up from germline, CDR1 is SNHLY and CDR2 is FYNNEI. The CDR3 runs 14 residues. V was shortened by 7 bases and J by 6 bases, with 19 bases between the two germline ends. CDR3 DNA: TGTGCCAGCACGCGGGTCCGGGAGAGAGGCGAGCAGTACTTC. Translated, it gives CASTRVRERGEQYF.

There are many counts of this clonotype. The CDR3 here is CASSRRTSGANVLTF. CDR3 coding DNA: TGTGCCAGCAGCCGTCGAACTTCTGGGGCCAACGTCCTGACTTTC. V is TRBV14 and J is TRBJ2-6, with D unclear. CDR1 SGHDN and CDR2 FVKESK come from the germline V gene. This CDR3 contains 15 residues. V was trimmed by 4 bases and J by 1 base, leaving 8 bases between them. Supplemented by reference TRBV14 and TRBJ2-6, the full variable domain reads EAGVTQFPSHSVIEKGQTVTLRCDPISGHDNLYWYRRVMGKEIKFLLHFVKESKQDESGMPNNRFLAERTGGTYSTLKVQPAELEDSGVYFCASSRRTSGANVLTFGAGSRLTVL.

CDR3 DNA sequence: TGTGCCACCAGAGACAGGGGAAGAAACACCATATATTTT. The encoded protein is CATRDRGRNTIYF. The chain is built from TRBV15 and TRBJ1-3, with 8 bases that match TRBD1. V lost 6 bases, J lost 5 bases, and 3 bases stayed unmatched. Germline V lookup: CDR1 LNHNV, CDR2 YYDKDF (reference sequence). The CDR3 is 13 amino acids.

This clonotype was observed once. The chain recombines TRBV29-1 with TRBJ2-5, with 12 nucleotides matching TRBD2. J lost 7 bases, V lost 6 bases, and 15 bases had no gene match. The CDR3 is made up of 16 amino acids. Per germline, CDR1 SQVTM and CDR2 ANQGSEA. In DNA, the CDR3 is TGCAGCGTGGGTACACTAGCGGGAGGCGCCCAGAGGACCCAGTACTTC. Its protein product is CSVGTLAGGAQRTQYF.

With respect to this clonotype: A much larger clone differs by one base, so this may be a read error. The chain has TRBV20-1 and TRBJ2-4; no reliable D call. V lost 4 bases to trimming and J lost 1 base, with 11 bases between them. The CDR3 is 14 amino acids. CDR1 is DFQATT and CDR2 is SNEGSKA in the germline V gene (reference sequence). For the CDR3, the DNA is TGCAGTGCTAACAAGGGCCCTGCCAAAAACATTCAGTACTTC. It codes for CSANKGPAKNIQYF.

CDR3 in amino acids: CASSINGGFEGSPLHF. As DNA, the CDR3 is TGTGCCAGTAGTATAAACGGGGGGTTTGAAGGCTCACCCCTCCACTTT. The V and J genes are TRBV19 and TRBJ1-6; D possibly corresponds to TRBD1 (5 bases). This CDR3 comprises 16 residues. V was pared by 2 bases and J by 10 bases, with 18 bases between. CDR1 and CDR2 from the germline V gene are LNHDA and SQIVND (reference sequence).

This clonotype was detected ten times or more. The chain carries TRBV9 and TRBJ2-1; D possibly corresponds to TRBD2 (5 bases). V lost 0 bases and J 9 bases, leaving 13 bases between the germline ends. The CDR3 length is 14 residues. The germline gives CDR1 SGDLS, CDR2 YYNGEE. CDR3 region: CASSVGLATSEQFF. The CDR3 DNA reads TGTGCCAGCAGCGTAGGGCTAGCTACGAGTGAGCAGTTCTTC. The complete variable domain, with remaining parts taken from reference TRBV9 and TRBJ2-1, reads DSGVTQTPKHLITATGQRVTLRCSPRSGDLSVYWYQQSLDQGLQFLIQYYNGEERAKGNILERFSAQQFPDLHSELNLSSLELGDSALYFCASSVGLATSEQFFGPGTRLTVL.

This clonotype showed up just a few times. A much bigger clone sits one base away, suggesting this may be a read error. The chain carries TRBV6-6 and TRBJ2-5, with no clear D. Trimming shortened V by 5 bases and J by 3 bases, and 10 bases separated the two germline ends. CDR3 size: 13 residues. The germline V gene encodes CDR1 MNHNY and CDR2 SVGAGI (reference sequence). CDR3 in DNA: TGTGCCAGCAGTCGACCTGAGGAAGAGACCCAGTACTTC. This sequence encodes CASSRPEEETQYF.